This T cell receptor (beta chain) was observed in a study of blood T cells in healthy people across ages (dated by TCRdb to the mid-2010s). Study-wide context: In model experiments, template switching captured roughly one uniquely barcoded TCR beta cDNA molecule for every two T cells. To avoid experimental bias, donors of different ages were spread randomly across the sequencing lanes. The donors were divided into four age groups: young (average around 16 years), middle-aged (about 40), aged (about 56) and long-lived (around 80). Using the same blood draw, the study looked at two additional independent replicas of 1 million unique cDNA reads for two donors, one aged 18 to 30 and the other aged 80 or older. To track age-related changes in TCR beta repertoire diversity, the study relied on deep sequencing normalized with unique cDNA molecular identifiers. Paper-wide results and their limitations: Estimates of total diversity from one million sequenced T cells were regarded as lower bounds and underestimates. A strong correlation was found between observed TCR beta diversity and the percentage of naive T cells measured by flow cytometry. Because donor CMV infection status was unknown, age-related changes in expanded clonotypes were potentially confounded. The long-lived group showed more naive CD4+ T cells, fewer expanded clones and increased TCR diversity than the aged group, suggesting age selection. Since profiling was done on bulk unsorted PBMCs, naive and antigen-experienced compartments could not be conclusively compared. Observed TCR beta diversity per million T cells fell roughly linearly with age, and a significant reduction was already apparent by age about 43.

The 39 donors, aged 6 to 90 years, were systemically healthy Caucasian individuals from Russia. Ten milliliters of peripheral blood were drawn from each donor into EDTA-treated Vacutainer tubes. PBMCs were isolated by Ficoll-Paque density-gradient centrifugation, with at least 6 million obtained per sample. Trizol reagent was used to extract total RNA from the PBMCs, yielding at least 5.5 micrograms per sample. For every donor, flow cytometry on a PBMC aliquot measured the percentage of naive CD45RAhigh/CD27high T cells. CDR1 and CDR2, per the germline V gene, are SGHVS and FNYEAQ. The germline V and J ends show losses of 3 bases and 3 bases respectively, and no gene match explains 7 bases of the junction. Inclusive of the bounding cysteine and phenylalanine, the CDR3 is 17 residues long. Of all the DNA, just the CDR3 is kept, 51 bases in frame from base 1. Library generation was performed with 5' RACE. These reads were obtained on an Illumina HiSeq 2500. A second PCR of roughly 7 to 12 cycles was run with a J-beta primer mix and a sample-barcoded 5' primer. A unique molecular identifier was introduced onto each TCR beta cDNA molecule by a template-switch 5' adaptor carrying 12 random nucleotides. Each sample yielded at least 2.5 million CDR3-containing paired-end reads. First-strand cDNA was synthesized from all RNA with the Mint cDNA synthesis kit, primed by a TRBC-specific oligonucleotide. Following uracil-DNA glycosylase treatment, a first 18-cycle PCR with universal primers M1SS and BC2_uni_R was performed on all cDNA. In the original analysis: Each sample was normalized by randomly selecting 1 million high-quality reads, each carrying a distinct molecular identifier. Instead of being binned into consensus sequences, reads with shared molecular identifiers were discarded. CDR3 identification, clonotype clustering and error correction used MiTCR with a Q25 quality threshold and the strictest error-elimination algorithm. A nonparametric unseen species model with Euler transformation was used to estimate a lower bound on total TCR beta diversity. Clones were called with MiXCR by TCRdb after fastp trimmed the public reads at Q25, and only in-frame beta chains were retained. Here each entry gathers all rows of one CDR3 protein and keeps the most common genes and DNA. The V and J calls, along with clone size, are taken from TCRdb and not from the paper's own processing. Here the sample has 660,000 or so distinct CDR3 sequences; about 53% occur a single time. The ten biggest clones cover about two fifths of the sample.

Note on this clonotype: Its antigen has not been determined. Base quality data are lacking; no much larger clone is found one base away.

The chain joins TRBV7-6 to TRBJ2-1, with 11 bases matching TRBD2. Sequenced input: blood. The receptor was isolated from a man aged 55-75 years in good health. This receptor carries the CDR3 CASSLGSLAGGYNEQFF. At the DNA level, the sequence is TGTGCCAGCAGCTTGGGATCTCTAGCGGGGGGCTACAATGAGCAGTTCTTC.